The 14 T cell receptor beta chains listed next were all sequenced from one sample in a study of T cells in Graves' hyperthyroidism and ophthalmopathy. The CDR3 regions of TCR beta were amplified from RNA transcripts. Researchers ran a first-round RT-PCR on the TCR CDR3 using the HTBI primer set. TCRdb used MiXCR to reprocess the multiplex PCR reads, holding one entry per CDR3 protein. The sample lists 300,000 to 450,000 distinct CDR3 sequences, 15% to 18% seen once, with 25% to 35% in the top ten. The sequencing sample was made of blood. The receptors were gathered from a woman aged 18-30 years with Graves' hyperthyroidism that later progressed to Graves' ophthalmopathy.

Comments on this clonotype: A much larger clone differs from this one at a single base, so this may be a read error. The CDR3 carries no conserved terminal phenylalanine or tryptophan, so it likely arises from a read error. The chain combines TRBV20-1 with TRBJ2-7; tentative D call: TRBD2 (6 bases). CDR3 size: 15 residues. Trimming took off 1 base at V and 1 base at J, with 14 bases between the two ends. Germline V gene lookup returns CDR1 DFQATT and CDR2 SNEGSKA (reference sequence). The CDR3 bases are TGCAGTGCTAGAGCTTCTTTTAGCGGTTCCTACGAGCAGTACCTC. Its translation is CSARASFSGSYEQYL.

This clonotype was observed at least ten times. CDR3 nucleotide sequence: TGTGCCAGCCGAGGGACGCAAAACACTGAAGCTTTCTTT. This codes for CASRGTQNTEAFF. The chain joins TRBV18 to TRBJ1-1, with D maybe TRBD1 (5 bases). Deletions cut 8 bases from V and 2 bases from J, with 12 bases between. Germline V gene lookup returns CDR1 KGHSH and CDR2 LQKENI. This CDR3 contains 13 residues. Full variable domain (missing parts from reference TRBV18 and TRBJ1-1): NAGVMQNPRHLVRRRGQEARLRCSPMKGHSHVYWYRQLPEEGLKFMVYLQKENIIDESGMPKERFSAEFPKEGPSILRIQQVVRGDSAAYFCASRGTQNTEAFFGQGTRLTVV.

This clonotype was counted at least ten times. The chain has TRBV5-1 and TRBJ2-2; tentative D call: TRBD2 (6 bases). The V gene's germline CDR1 is SGHRS and CDR2 YFSETQ. This CDR3 contains 15 residues. The germline V and J ends were trimmed by 4 bases and 5 bases, with 15 bases remaining between them. CDR3 sequence reads: CASSGDSSRTGELFF. Here the CDR3 DNA reads TGCGCCAGCAGCGGGGACTCTAGTAGAACCGGGGAGCTGTTTTTT.

This clonotype was counted at least ten times. This chain joins TRBV6-1 and TRBJ2-7; possible D gene TRBD2, 5 bases. The germline CDR1 and CDR2 sequences are MNHNS and SASEGT. The CDR3 runs 12 residues. The ends were cut back, 3 bases at V and 7 bases at J, with 10 bases in the middle. CDR3 protein: CASSEVSGEQYF. The DNA of the CDR3 is TGTGCCAGCAGTGAGGTTTCGGGAGAGCAGTACTTC.

V is TRBV19 and J is TRBJ1-4; D gene uncertain. The germline gives CDR1 LNHDA, CDR2 SQIVND (reference sequence). Trimming removed 6 bases at V and 7 bases at J, with 18 bases between. The CDR3 runs 15 residues. The CDR3 sequence is CASRSPMVMVEKLFF. The CDR3 coding sequence is TGTGCCAGTAGGAGCCCTATGGTAATGGTTGAAAAACTGTTTTTT.

This clonotype has a count of ten or more. This chain links TRBV28 with TRBJ1-1; D not resolved. The V and J ends lost 6 bases and 1 base respectively, with 15 bases between them. Germline V gives CDR1 MDHEN, CDR2 SYDVKM. CDR3 length: 15 residues. The CDR3 coding sequence is TGTGCCAGCAGCCTGCCTACCACCCCGAACACTGAAGCTTTCTTT. Its translation is CASSLPTTPNTEAFF. The entire variable domain, with the rest obtained from reference TRBV28 and TRBJ1-1, is as follows: DVKVTQSSRYLVKRTGEKVFLECVQDMDHENMFWYRQDPGLGLRLIYFSYDVKMKEKGDIPEGYSVSREKKERFSLILESASTNQTSMYLCASSLPTTPNTEAFFGQGTRLTVV.

This clonotype showed up many times. The V call is TRBV27, the J call TRBJ1-5, with D hard to call. V was trimmed by 8 bases and J by 6 bases, leaving 17 bases between them. The CDR3 length is 14 residues. Per the germline V gene, CDR1 is MNHEY and CDR2 is SMNVEV (reference sequence). CDR3 protein: CASGLYGVGQPQHF. The CDR3 DNA reads TGTGCCAGCGGCCTATATGGTGTCGGTCAGCCCCAGCATTTT.

This clonotype was counted many times. The chain is built from TRBV28 and TRBJ2-7; D is possibly TRBD1 (5 bases). CDR1 and CDR2 (germline): MDHEN, SYDVKM. The CDR3 contains 14 residues. V was clipped by 5 bases and J by 9 bases, with 20 bases between them. The CDR3 sequence is CASSLQEGAGGQYF. DNA of the CDR3: TGTGCCAGCAGTCTCCAGGAAGGGGCAGGCGGGCAGTACTTC.

This clonotype was observed many times. V gene TRBV30 combines with J gene TRBJ1-1; unclear D gene. V lost 0 bases, J lost 0 bases, and 8 bases lay in between. The germline V gene encodes CDR1 GTSNPN and CDR2 SVGIG (reference sequence). The CDR3 is 14 amino acids. Here the CDR3 DNA reads TGTGCCTGGAGTGTACCAAACATGAACACTGAAGCTTTCTTT. This encodes CAWSVPNMNTEAFF.

This clonotype was found many times. The rearrangement uses TRBV29-1 and TRBJ1-1; 8 bases agree with TRBD1. The CDR3 loop spans 14 amino acids. Germline CDR1 reads SQVTM; CDR2 reads ANQGSEA. Losses at the gene ends were 3 bases for V and 5 bases for J; bases not matched to a gene: 8. In DNA form, the CDR3 reads TGCAGCGTTGAGACCGGACAGGGAAGGACTGAAGCTTTCTTT. Residues: CSVETGQGRTEAFF.

The chain links TRBV30 to TRBJ1-5; TRBD1 might be the D (6 bases). Germline CDR1 and CDR2: GTSNPN and SVGIG (reference sequence). V dropped 5 bases and J dropped 7 bases, with 18 bases sitting between them. CDR3 length: 14 amino acids. CDR3 nucleotide sequence: TGTGCCTGGTCGGGACACCTGTTAGACCAGCCCCAGCATTTT. Encoded protein: CAWSGHLLDQPQHF.

This clonotype was seen once. This may be a read error: a much more frequent sequence differs by one nucleotide. The chain combines TRBV6-4 with TRBJ1-1; TRBD1 might be the D (5 bases). There are 13 residues in the CDR3. Per the germline V gene, CDR1 is MRHNA and CDR2 is SNTAGT. V was clipped by 6 bases and J by 3 bases, with 11 bases between them. CDR3 sequence: CASRLTEDTEAFF. The CDR3 region has the DNA TGTGCCAGCAGGTTGACAGAGGACACTGAAGCTTTCTTT.

This clonotype was counted many times. J is TRBJ1-5 and V is TRBV20-1, with TRBD1 matching over 7 bases. The V segment lost 6 bases and the J segment 1 base; nucleotides outside the gene matches: 9. This CDR3 contains 15 residues. Germline CDR1 reads DFQATT; CDR2 reads SNEGSKA (reference sequence). For the CDR3, the DNA is TGCAGTGCCGCGAACAGGGGAGGGAGCAATCAGCCCCAGCATTTT. It encodes CSAANRGGSNQPQHF.

This clonotype was detected ten times or more. The V call is TRBV10-3, the J call TRBJ2-7, with D possibly being TRBD2 (5 bases). The ends were cut back, 7 bases at V and 5 bases at J, with 12 bases in the middle. There are 12 residues in the CDR3. Germline V CDR1 and CDR2: ENHRY, SYGVKD. CDR3 DNA sequence: TGTGCCATCATGAAGGGAGTGAACGAGCAGTACTTC. Encoded protein: CAIMKGVNEQYF.